A selection of T cell receptor beta chains follows, all from one sample in a study of CD8+CD57+ T cells in acquired aplastic anemia. TCRdb processed the reads anew with MiXCR; each CDR3 protein has one entry. In the table there are roughly 200,000 distinct CDR3 sequences, under 65% of which are singletons. Sequenced: sorted CD4+, CD8+, or CD8+CD57+ T cells (not recorded which) from PBMCs. Source of these receptors: a human donor in good health. CDR3s include the opening cysteine and the closing phenylalanine or tryptophan. Fields, in order: V gene, D gene, clone size, J gene, CDR3 DNA, CDR3 protein. The D gene is left open where the match is weak. A clone size is listed for some rows: how often the clone was seen (once, few, many), or a class if it is expanded.

V: TRBV9
D: NA
size: NA
J: TRBJ1-4
DNA: TGTGCCAGCAGCGTAGGTGGTTTCAATGAAAAACTGTTTTTT
CDR3: CASSVGGFNEKLFF

V: TRBV20-1
D: NA
size: NA
J: TRBJ2-7
DNA: TGCAGTGCTTCGATCACCCACAAGCAGTACTTC
CDR3: CSASITHKQYF

V: TRBV7-6
D: TRBD1
size: few
J: TRBJ2-1
DNA: TGTGCCAGCGGGACAGGGTACAATGAGCAGTTCTTC
CDR3: CASGTGYNEQFF

V: TRBV7-2
D: NA
size: NA
J: TRBJ1-2
DNA: TGTGCCAGCAGTTGTACTAGCGGGCCGCACAGATACACCTTC
CDR3: CASSCTSGPHRYTF

V: TRBV19
D: NA
size: NA
J: TRBJ1-5
DNA: TGTGCCAGTAGGGCCACAGGGTATAGTCAGCCCCAGCATTTT
CDR3: CASRATGYSQPQHF

V: TRBV4-2
D: NA
size: once
J: TRBJ2-5
DNA: TGTGCCAGCAGCCAAGACGGTTGGGCCCAGTACTTC
CDR3: CASSQDGWAQYF

V: TRBV2
D: TRBD2
size: many
J: TRBJ2-7
DNA: TGTGCCAGCAGTTCTAGCGGGAGCTTTAACTACGAGCAGTACTTC
CDR3: CASSSSGSFNYEQYF

V: TRBV12-3/TRBV12-4
D: NA
size: NA
J: TRBJ1-5
DNA: TGTGCCAGCAGCAAATTCCCAGAGCCCCAGCATTTT
CDR3: CASSKFPEPQHF

V: TRBV5-6
D: TRBD1
size: NA
J: TRBJ2-7
DNA: TGTGCCAGCAGCCGGGACAGGGGGCTCTACGAGCAGTACTTC
CDR3: CASSRDRGLYEQYF

V: TRBV19
D: NA
size: NA
J: TRBJ2-7
DNA: TGTGCCAGCAGTAGGGGGGTCTACGAGCAGTACTTC
CDR3: CASSRGVYEQYF

V: TRBV7-8
D: TRBD1
size: NA
J: TRBJ2-1
DNA: TGTGCCAGCAGCCCGGACAGGGAAACCAATGAGCAGTTCTTC
CDR3: CASSPDRETNEQFF

V: TRBV19
D: TRBD1
size: once
J: TRBJ1-1
DNA: TGTGCCAGTAGTATAGGGACAGGGGTGACTGAAGCTTTCTTT
CDR3: CASSIGTGVTEAFF

V: TRBV10-2
D: TRBD1
size: NA
J: TRBJ2-3
DNA: TGCGCCAGCAGTGAGTACAGGGGATCCTACAATGAGCAGTATTTT
CDR3: CASSEYRGSYNEQYF

V: TRBV3-1
D: NA
size: many
J: TRBJ2-1
DNA: TGTGCCAGCAGCCAAGAGTCCAGGGCGGGTGAGCAGTTCTTC
CDR3: CASSQESRAGEQFF

V: TRBV27
D: TRBD1
size: many
J: TRBJ2-7
DNA: TGTGCCAGCAGTACTCCCGGGACAGCCCACGAGCAGTACTTC
CDR3: CASSTPGTAHEQYF

V: TRBV2
D: TRBD1
size: NA
J: TRBJ2-5
DNA: TGTGCCAGCAGTGACGGACAGGAGGAGACCCAGTACTTC
CDR3: CASSDGQEETQYF

V: TRBV12-3/TRBV12-4
D: TRBD1
size: NA
J: TRBJ1-6
DNA: TGTGCCAGCCAGGGGGCCGGTTCACCCCTCCACTTT
CDR3: CASQGAGSPLHF

V: TRBV7-9
D: NA
size: few
J: TRBJ1-5
DNA: TGTGCCAGCAGCTTAACTAGTGGGCACGAGCATTTT
CDR3: CASSLTSGHEHF

V: TRBV9
D: NA
size: many
J: TRBJ1-6
DNA: TGTGCCAGCAGCGGCCAGGGTTCCTATAATTCACCCCTCCACTTT
CDR3: CASSGQGSYNSPLHF

V: TRBV6-5
D: TRBD1
size: many
J: TRBJ2-7
DNA: TGTGCCAGCAGTTACACAGGGGTCGAGCAGTACTTC
CDR3: CASSYTGVEQYF

V: TRBV5-1
D: TRBD1
size: NA
J: TRBJ1-5
DNA: TGCGCCAGCAGCCTGGGACAGTGGGTATTT
CDR3: CASSLGQWVF

V: TRBV7-8
D: NA
size: many
J: TRBJ2-3
DNA: TGTGCCAGCAGCTTAGTGCTCGGCGGGGCCCCTTCATCTACGCAGTATTTT
CDR3: CASSLVLGGAPSSTQYF

V: TRBV20-1
D: NA
size: many
J: TRBJ2-2
DNA: TGCAGTGCTAACGACGGGAACACCGGGGAGCTGTTTTTT
CDR3: CSANDGNTGELFF

V: TRBV7-2
D: TRBD2
size: NA
J: TRBJ2-1
DNA: TGTGCCAGCAGGCGAATTAGGGACCAGGCGGGGGGTGAGCAGTTCTTC
CDR3: CASRRIRDQAGGEQFF

V: TRBV24-1
D: NA
size: NA
J: TRBJ1-5
DNA: TGTGCCACCAGTTCGGGCGGCAGGCGGGAGCCCCAGCATTTT
CDR3: CATSSGGRREPQHF

V: TRBV5-1
D: NA
size: many
J: TRBJ2-1
DNA: TGCGCCAGCAGCCATAGCAATGAGCAGTTCTTC
CDR3: CASSHSNEQFF

V: TRBV20-1
D: NA
size: medium-sized
J: TRBJ2-1
DNA: TGCAGTGCTCCCCAGGGTACGGACTACAATGAGCAGTTCTTC
CDR3: CSAPQGTDYNEQFF

V: TRBV20-1
D: NA
size: few
J: TRBJ2-1
DNA: TGCAGTGCCGATGACGGGACGAGCTCCTACAATGAGCAGTTCTTC
CDR3: CSADDGTSSYNEQFF

V: TRBV10-3
D: TRBD1
size: NA
J: TRBJ1-2
DNA: TGTGCCATCACCCGGGACAGGTCCTATGGCTACACCTTC
CDR3: CAITRDRSYGYTF

V: TRBV7-9
D: NA
size: NA
J: TRBJ1-4
DNA: TGTGCCAGCAGCTCCCCTACCATCGCGGTAGAAAAACTGTTTTTT
CDR3: CASSSPTIAVEKLFF

V: TRBV12-3/TRBV12-4
D: NA
size: NA
J: TRBJ1-2
DNA: TGTGCCAGCTGGGGGGCCCCCAGGGACTATGGCTACACCTTC
CDR3: CASWGAPRDYGYTF

V: TRBV20-1
D: NA
size: few
J: TRBJ2-7
DNA: TGCAGTGCTAGAGATAGTGCCGGCTCCTACGAGCAGTACTTC
CDR3: CSARDSAGSYEQYF

V: TRBV10-2
D: NA
size: NA
J: TRBJ2-5
DNA: TGCGCCAGCGCCCCCTCAGGGACTTACCACCAAGAGACCCAGTACTTC
CDR3: CASAPSGTYHQETQYF

V: TRBV20-1
D: NA
size: many
J: TRBJ2-3
DNA: TGCAGTGCTCTTAACGTAGGGGGAGTGGATACGCAGTATTTT
CDR3: CSALNVGGVDTQYF

V: TRBV5-1
D: NA
size: NA
J: TRBJ2-5
DNA: TGCGCCAGCAGCTTGGAAGTGGGTAGGGAGACCCAGTACTTC
CDR3: CASSLEVGRETQYF

V: TRBV20-1
D: TRBD1
size: NA
J: TRBJ1-1
DNA: TGCAGTGCACCGGCATTGGACAGGGTGGCTCCTGAAGCTTTCTTT
CDR3: CSAPALDRVAPEAFF

V: TRBV5-4
D: TRBD2
size: NA
J: TRBJ2-7
DNA: TGTGCCAGCAGCCCCGGAGGCGGGGGGGCAAAGGGGCAGTACTTC
CDR3: CASSPGGGGAKGQYF

V: TRBV7-9
D: TRBD2
size: few
J: TRBJ2-7
DNA: TGTGCCAGCAGCTTAGGCGGCGGGAGGGCCTACGAGCAGTACTTC
CDR3: CASSLGGGRAYEQYF

V: TRBV11-2
D: NA
size: many
J: TRBJ2-7
DNA: TGTGCCAGCAGCTTAGGACGGAACTACGAGCAGTACTTC
CDR3: CASSLGRNYEQYF

V: TRBV29-1
D: TRBD2
size: once
J: TRBJ2-3
DNA: TGCAGCGTTGAAGGGACTAGCGGGCTTATCACAGATACGCAGTATTTT
CDR3: CSVEGTSGLITDTQYF

V: TRBV10-3
D: NA
size: NA
J: TRBJ1-3
DNA: TGTGCCATCAATTCCAAGGAAGAATTAAGCTCTGGAAACACCATATATTTT
CDR3: CAINSKEELSSGNTIYF

V: TRBV15
D: NA
size: few
J: TRBJ2-7
DNA: TGTGCCACCAGCAGAGGGGGCGGGACAGACTACGAGCAGTACTTC
CDR3: CATSRGGGTDYEQYF

V: TRBV7-9
D: NA
size: many
J: TRBJ2-7
DNA: TGTGCCAGCAGCTCGCGCCAGAGCTACGAGCAGTACTTC
CDR3: CASSSRQSYEQYF

V: TRBV29-1
D: NA
size: many
J: TRBJ2-7
DNA: TGCAGCGCTGACACCTCCTACGAGCAGTACTTC
CDR3: CSADTSYEQYF

V: TRBV20-1
D: NA
size: NA
J: TRBJ2-1
DNA: TGCAGTGGTAGGGGGGGGGCCAATTATGAGCAGTTCTTC
CDR3: CSGRGGANYEQFF

V: TRBV24-1
D: TRBD1
size: NA
J: TRBJ2-2
DNA: TGTGCCACCAGTACTATACCGGGACAGGGATCCCATGAGCTGTTTTTT
CDR3: CATSTIPGQGSHELFF

V: TRBV2
D: NA
size: NA
J: TRBJ1-5
DNA: TGTGCCAGCAGAGAATGGGCCAAAGCGACGACCCAGCATTTT
CDR3: CASREWAKATTQHF

V: TRBV15
D: NA
size: NA
J: TRBJ2-2
DNA: TGTGCCACCAGCGAGGGGGATGTCGACACCGGGGAGCTGTTTTTC
CDR3: CATSEGDVDTGELFF

V: TRBV6-4
D: NA
size: many
J: TRBJ1-1
DNA: TGTGCCAGCAGAGACGGCACGAACACTGAAGCTTTCTTT
CDR3: CASRDGTNTEAFF

V: TRBV19
D: TRBD1
size: NA
J: TRBJ1-1
DNA: TGTGCCAGTAGTCCGATGACCACAGGGGGCATTCTCACTGAAGCTTTCTTT
CDR3: CASSPMTTGGILTEAFF

V: TRBV5-6
D: TRBD1
size: NA
J: TRBJ2-7
DNA: TGTGCCAGCAGCGCTCACCGGGACAGATACTACGAGCAGTACTTC
CDR3: CASSAHRDRYYEQYF

V: TRBV9
D: TRBD1
size: NA
J: TRBJ2-3
DNA: TGTGCCAGCAGCGTAGGAACAGGGGGCGCAGATACGCAGTATTTT
CDR3: CASSVGTGGADTQYF